These T cell receptor beta chains were read from a single sample in a study of T-cell reconstitution after alpha-beta-depleted transplantation in children. TCRdb redid the calling of the PCR reads with MiXCR, one entry per CDR3 protein. The table lists nearly 550,000 distinct CDR3 sequences, 18% of them singletons. Sample: PBMCs from the stem cell graft donor, taken from the stem cell graft. The receptors were gathered from a human donor who donated a stem cell graft to a child with acute lymphoblastic leukemia. Both conserved end residues are part of each CDR3. Fields, in order: J gene, V gene, clone size, D gene, CDR3 DNA, CDR3 protein. D genes are given only for firm matches. Clone size is given for some rows only: seen once, a few or many times, or a class if the clone is expanded.

>TRBJ2-1|TRBV4-1|NA|NA
TGCGCCAGCAGCCAAGATGGACCAGAGATCTACAATGAGCAGTTCTTC
CASSQDGPEIYNEQFF
>TRBJ2-1|TRBV13|few|NA
TGTGCCAGCAGCGTCCCCGGGGCCTATGAGCAGTTCTTC
CASSVPGAYEQFF
>TRBJ2-1|TRBV6-1|NA|NA
TGTGCCAGCACCAACAAGGCGGCCTACAATGAGCAGTTCTTC
CASTNKAAYNEQFF
>TRBJ2-1|TRBV12-3/TRBV12-4|few|TRBD2
TGTGCCAGCAGTTTTGAGGGAGGGATCTATGAGCAGTTCTTC
CASSFEGGIYEQFF
>TRBJ1-1|TRBV7-3|NA|NA
TGTGCCAGCAGCTTAACGGGTCCGGGATACACTGAAGCTTTCTTT
CASSLTGPGYTEAFF
>TRBJ1-1|TRBV20-1|NA|TRBD1
TGCAGTGCTAGATCCGACAGGGGCCCCGAAGCTTTCTTT
CSARSDRGPEAFF
>TRBJ1-1|TRBV12-3/TRBV12-4|NA|NA
TGTGCCAGCAGCTGGGGGGAAGTAGGTGAAGCTTTCTTT
CASSWGEVGEAFF
>TRBJ2-7|TRBV4-1|NA|TRBD2
TGCGCCAGCAGCCAAGATAGACGGGAGGGAGGGGAGCAGTACTTC
CASSQDRREGGEQYF
>TRBJ1-4|TRBV12-3/TRBV12-4|NA|NA
TGTGCCAGCAGTTTGGGGGCCTATGAAAAACTGTTTTTT
CASSLGAYEKLFF
>TRBJ2-7|TRBV20-1|NA|TRBD2
TGCAGTGCTGGGGGGAGGAGCGCGGGAGACCCCTACGAGCAGTACTTC
CSAGGRSAGDPYEQYF
>TRBJ2-2|TRBV7-8|NA|NA
TGTGCCAGCAGCTTAGCGCGAAGGGGCTCCGGGGAGCTGTTTTTT
CASSLARRGSGELFF
>TRBJ2-7|TRBV5-1|NA|TRBD1
TGCGCCAGCAGGCCCGGGACAGGGGGTAACGAGCAGTACTTC
CASRPGTGGNEQYF
>TRBJ1-2|TRBV3-1|NA|TRBD1
TGTGCCAGCAGCCAAGGAGGGACAGGGGCCCTCTATGGCTACACCTTC
CASSQGGTGALYGYTF
>TRBJ1-1|TRBV7-9|NA|TRBD1
TGTGCCAGCAGCCAGGGGCAGGGGGCGGAAGCTTTCTTT
CASSQGQGAEAFF
>TRBJ1-3|TRBV27|NA|TRBD1
TGTGCCAGCAGCCCTTATGAGGGACAGCTTGGAAACACCATATATTTT
CASSPYEGQLGNTIYF
>TRBJ2-1|TRBV27|NA|TRBD2
TGTGCCAGCAGACCTACTAGCGGGAGAGAGAATGAGCAGTTCTTC
CASRPTSGRENEQFF
>TRBJ1-1|TRBV20-1|NA|TRBD1
TGCAGTGCTAGAGATCAGGGGGGGCGTAAATTCAACACTGAAGCTTTCTTT
CSARDQGGRKFNTEAFF
>TRBJ2-2|TRBV7-7|few|TRBD2
TGTGCCGTCCCTGAGCGGGAGTTGGGGACCGGGGAGCTGTTTTTT
CAVPERELGTGELFF
>TRBJ2-7|TRBV27|NA|TRBD1
TGTGCCAGCAGTTCACCGGGACAGGCCTCCTACGAGCAGTACTTC
CASSSPGQASYEQYF
>TRBJ1-1|TRBV7-9|few|NA
TGTGCCAGCAGCTTAGACCTAACGATGGCTGAAGCTTTCTTT
CASSLDLTMAEAFF
>TRBJ1-3|TRBV29-1|many|NA
TGCAGCGGCCATTGGAGCTCTGGAAACACCATATATTTT
CSGHWSSGNTIYF
>TRBJ2-1|TRBV2|few|TRBD1
TGTGCCAGCAGTGTTAGAGTGGACAGGGGGTTTTTGGATGAGCAGTTCTTC
CASSVRVDRGFLDEQFF
>TRBJ1-1|TRBV7-6|few|NA
TGTGCCAGCAGCCCGGGGGACGGAGGAGGGACTGAAGCTTTCTTT
CASSPGDGGGTEAFF
>TRBJ2-5|TRBV12-3/TRBV12-4|few|TRBD2
TGTGCCAGCAGTTTTTCACTAGCGGGAGTGGAGACCCAGTACTTC
CASSFSLAGVETQYF
>TRBJ2-1|TRBV5-1|NA|TRBD1
TGCGCCAGCAGCTTGGGGACAGGGGCCGATGAGCAGTTCTTC
CASSLGTGADEQFF
>TRBJ2-5|TRBV7-9|few|NA
TGTGCCAGCAGTTATTCAGTGGGGGAGACCCAGTACTTC
CASSYSVGETQYF
>TRBJ2-7|TRBV6-2/TRBV6-3|NA|TRBD2
TGTGCCAGCAGTAAGATGACTAGCGGGACGACCTACGAGCAGTACTTC
CASSKMTSGTTYEQYF
>TRBJ2-5|TRBV18|few|NA
TGTGCCAGCTCACCACCGGGTCCCGGAGAGACCCAGTACTTC
CASSPPGPGETQYF
>TRBJ2-5|TRBV5-8|NA|NA
TGTGCCAGCAGCGTTGTATTTATGGACTTC
CASSVVFMDF
>TRBJ2-2|TRBV12-3/TRBV12-4|few|NA
TGTGCCAGCAGCAACTCCCAGTACGGGGGGGAGCTGTTTTTT
CASSNSQYGGELFF
>TRBJ2-5|TRBV9|few|TRBD1
TGTGCCAGCAGCGCAACAGGGGGCGGGCAAGAGACCCAGTACTTC
CASSATGGGQETQYF
>TRBJ2-1|TRBV6-2/TRBV6-3|NA|TRBD2
TGTGCCAGCAGGATTACTAGCGCCGGTGAGCAGTTCTTC
CASRITSAGEQFF
>TRBJ2-7|TRBV29-1|many|NA
TGCAGCGTCTGGATGTCGGGGGAGCAGTACTTC
CSVWMSGEQYF
>TRBJ1-5|TRBV5-5|few|NA
TGTGCCAGCAGCTTAAGCGGTTTAAGGAATCAGCCCCAGCATTTT
CASSLSGLRNQPQHF
>TRBJ1-1|TRBV5-1|many|TRBD1
TGCGCCAGCAGCTGGGACAGGGGTGGGACTGAAGCTTTCTTT
CASSWDRGGTEAFF
>TRBJ1-1|TRBV7-2|few|NA
TGTGCCAGCAGCTTGATGTCGGGGAAGGGGACTGAAGCTTTCTTT
CASSLMSGKGTEAFF
>TRBJ1-6|TRBV15|few|NA
TGTGCCACCAGCAGAGATCCCGGGACAAGATATAATTCACCCCTCCACTTT
CATSRDPGTRYNSPLHF
>TRBJ1-1|TRBV12-3/TRBV12-4|NA|NA
TGTGCCAGCAGTTTCTACGGGGCTGAAGCCTTCTTT
CASSFYGAEAFF
>TRBJ2-1|TRBV7-2|many|TRBD2
TGTGCCAGCAGCTCCCATCCCGGGAGGGCTTACAATGAGCAGTTCTTC
CASSSHPGRAYNEQFF
>TRBJ2-1|TRBV29-1|NA|TRBD2
TGCAGCGTTGTTAGCGGGAGTCCCCTTTCCTACAATGAGCAGTTCTTC
CSVVSGSPLSYNEQFF
>TRBJ2-7|TRBV27|NA|NA
TGTGCCAGCAGTTTAACTCAGTCCTACGAGCAGTACTTC
CASSLTQSYEQYF
>TRBJ1-5|TRBV7-2|few|NA
TGTGCCAGCGGCTCCGGGGCCCATCAGCCCCAGCATTTT
CASGSGAHQPQHF
>TRBJ2-1|TRBV3-1|NA|NA
TGTGCCACCTCCAAGGGGGTCCCGGGGGGCAATGAGCAGTTCTTC
CATSKGVPGGNEQFF
>TRBJ1-2|TRBV12-3/TRBV12-4|NA|TRBD1
TGTGCCAGCACCGGGACAGGGGGCGGATATGGCTACACCTTC
CASTGTGGGYGYTF
>TRBJ2-1|TRBV5-5|few|TRBD1
TGTGCCAGCAGCTCGATCATGACAGGGGGCGCCTACAATGAGCAGTTCTTC
CASSSIMTGGAYNEQFF
>TRBJ1-3|TRBV5-4|NA|NA
TGTGCCAGCAGCTTGGATCCCGGACGGCCGTTCTCTGGAAACACCATATATTTT
CASSLDPGRPFSGNTIYF
>TRBJ1-1|TRBV7-2|few|NA
TGTGCCAGCAGCTTGGGGGTGGGAGCCTTTGAAGCTTTCTTT
CASSLGVGAFEAFF
>TRBJ2-1|TRBV20-1|NA|NA
TGCAGTGCTAGGGGAGCGACCGGTGAGCAGTTCTTC
CSARGATGEQFF
>TRBJ1-3|TRBV12-3/TRBV12-4|few|NA
TGTGCCAGCAGCCCTCACACGGGCTCTGGAAACACCATATATTTT
CASSPHTGSGNTIYF
>TRBJ1-2|TRBV5-5|NA|NA
TGTGCCAGCAGCCCACAGACCGGTGGCTACACCTTC
CASSPQTGGYTF
>TRBJ2-3|TRBV13|few|NA
TGTGCCAGCAGCTTCAAGGCGGGGAAGAGCACAGATACGCAGTATTTT
CASSFKAGKSTDTQYF
>TRBJ1-3|TRBV5-1|NA|TRBD1
TGCGCCAGCAGCTCCCGACAGGGCGGAAACACCATATATTTT
CASSSRQGGNTIYF
>TRBJ2-7|TRBV4-2|few|TRBD1
TGTGCCAGCAGCCAACGGGCAGGGGGCTACGAGCAGTACTTC
CASSQRAGGYEQYF
>TRBJ2-7|TRBV29-1|few|NA
TGCAGCGTTGAGATCGGGGGCCTCTCCTACGAGCAGTACTTC
CSVEIGGLSYEQYF
>TRBJ1-4|TRBV6-1|few|TRBD1
TGTGCCAGCCAGGGGGCCGCCGAAGCCGGAAAACTGTTTTTT
CASQGAAEAGKLFF